This T cell receptor beta chain was observed in a study of blood T cell repertoires in COVID-19. Study summary: Both acute and convalescent COVID-19 samples were obtained from the United States, Italy and Spain. PBMCs, B-cell-depleted T cells, or T cells provided the cDNA or gDNA that made up the material.

Germline V gene sequence: CDR1 MGHRA, CDR2 YSYEKL. CDR3 length: 15 amino acids. V was pared by 4 bases and J by 5 bases, with 8 bases of the junction left unmatched. Participants were aged 18 to 89 years, lived in roughly 23 US areas, and enrolled virtually. Allocation to cohorts depended on clinical history reported by the participants. Sequenced by immunoSEQ multiplex PCR; TCRdb stores in-frame clones only, minus some. The sample gives about 430,000 clones, approximately 88% of which show up once; over 0.9% is in the top ten. This receptor was identified in a woman aged 25-40 years with acute COVID-19. This sequence joins TRBV4-1 and TRBJ2-1; 7 bases line up with TRBD1. Sequences were obtained from PBMCs or T cells enriched from blood (not recorded which). The CDR3 DNA sequence: TGCGCCAGCAGCCCGACGACAGGGCGGCACAATGAGCAGTTCTTC. It yields the protein CASSPTTGRHNEQFF.